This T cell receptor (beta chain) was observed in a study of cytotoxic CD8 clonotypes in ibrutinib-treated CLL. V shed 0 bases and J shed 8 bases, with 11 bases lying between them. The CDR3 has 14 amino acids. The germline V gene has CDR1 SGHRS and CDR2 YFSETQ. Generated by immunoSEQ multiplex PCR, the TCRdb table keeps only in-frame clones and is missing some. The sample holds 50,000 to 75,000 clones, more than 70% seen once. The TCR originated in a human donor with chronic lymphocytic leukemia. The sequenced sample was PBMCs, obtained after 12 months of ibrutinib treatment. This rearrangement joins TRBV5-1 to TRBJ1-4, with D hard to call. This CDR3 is CASSLAGRREKLFF. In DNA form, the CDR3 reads TGCGCCAGCAGCTTGGCGGGTAGACGGGAAAAACTGTTTTTT.